A single sample gave rise to the 9 T cell receptor beta chains below, sequenced in a study of blood T cell repertoires in COVID-19. Using immunoSEQ multiplex PCR, the repertoire was profiled, and TCRdb retains in-frame clones only, with some absent. The repertoire has about 94,000 clones, about four fifths of them found once; the top ten carry around 19%. The sequenced sample was peripheral blood. All receptors derive from a human donor in a cohort sampled during active COVID-19.

The J gene is TRBJ2-7, the V gene TRBV9; 12 nucleotides match TRBD2. The CDR3 length is 16 residues. Trimming at V came to 3 bases and at J to 2 bases, leaving 6 bases not matched to a gene. Germline CDR1 and CDR2: SGDLS and YYNGEE. CDR3 region: CASSGLAGAGTYEQYF. CDR3 coding DNA: TGTGCCAGCAGCGGACTAGCGGGAGCCGGGACCTACGAGCAGTACTTC.

The V call is TRBV7-3, the J call TRBJ2-7, with 7 bases that match TRBD2. The V gene end was trimmed by 3 bases and the J gene end by 4 bases; junction bases not matched to a gene: 3. Germline loops: CDR1 SGHTA, CDR2 FQGTGA. The CDR3 is 13 residues long. Here the CDR3 reads CASSFQAGYEQYF. The CDR3 DNA is TGTGCCAGCAGCTTCCAAGCGGGATACGAGCAGTACTTC.

The rearrangement links TRBV27 to TRBJ1-1, with D perhaps matching TRBD1 (5 bases). Germline loops: CDR1 MNHEY, CDR2 SMNVEV (reference sequence). V was pared by 0 bases and J by 5 bases, with 16 bases between. The CDR3 runs 16 residues. CDR3 nucleotides: TGTGCCAGCAGTTTATCGGCTAAGAACGGGGGTACTGAAGCTTTCTTT. It is translated as CASSLSAKNGGTEAFF.

This clone has just a few counts. V and J are TRBV27 and TRBJ1-1; D is unresolved. Trimming pared 2 bases from V and 1 base from J, leaving 11 bases between. The CDR3 is 15 residues long. Germline assignment: CDR1 MNHEY and CDR2 SMNVEV (reference sequence). CDR3: CASSLRSTWNTEAFF. The CDR3 DNA sequence: TGTGCCAGCAGTTTAAGGTCGACTTGGAACACTGAAGCTTTCTTT.

This chain joins TRBV27 and TRBJ2-7; a possible D gene is TRBD2 (5 bases). Trimming removed 6 bases at V and 3 bases at J, with 12 bases between. The germline V gene has CDR1 MNHEY and CDR2 SMNVEV (reference sequence). This CDR3 contains 13 residues. Here the CDR3 reads CASRTPGFYEQYF. Here the CDR3 DNA reads TGTGCCAGCAGGACTCCGGGGTTCTACGAGCAGTACTTC.

This chain connects TRBV6-6 to TRBJ2-7, with TRBD2 matching over 10 bases. The CDR3 is made up of 16 amino acids. The germline gives CDR1 MNHNY, CDR2 SVGAGI (reference sequence). The V and J ends lost 8 bases and 2 bases, in that order; junction bases with no gene match: 12. CDR3 DNA: TGTGCCAGCGGTCGAATAGCGGGAGGACGGGCCTACGAGCAGTACTTC. Translation: CASGRIAGGRAYEQYF.

The gene calls are TRBV2 and TRBJ1-5; the match to TRBD1 covers 7 bases. This CDR3 contains 14 residues. V was pared by 5 bases and J by 2 bases, with 3 bases of the junction left unmatched. Germline loops: CDR1 SNHLY, CDR2 FYNNEI. The CDR3 nucleotides read TGTGCCAGCAGTTATGACAGGGGCAATCAGCCCCAGCATTTT. Protein: CASSYDRGNQPQHF.

The V gene is TRBV7-3, the J gene TRBJ1-1, with TRBD1 matching over 7 bases. The CDR3 sequence is 13 residues long. V shed 3 bases, J shed 4 bases, and the junction held 2 bases outside the gene matches. Germline CDR1 SGHTA, CDR2 FQGTGA. The CDR3 bases are TGTGCCAGCAGCTTTGACAGGGTCACTGAAGCTTTCTTT. This encodes CASSFDRVTEAFF.

This clone was counted once. This chain joins TRBV12-3 or TRBV12-4 and TRBJ2-7; D might be TRBD1 (5 bases). V lost 5 bases to trimming and J lost 4 bases, with 12 bases between them. CDR3 size: 13 residues. The CDR3 protein is CASSEYTGYEQYF. The CDR3 bases are TGTGCCAGCAGTGAATATACAGGATACGAGCAGTACTTC.